This TCR beta chain was identified in a study of cytomegalovirus exposure and HLA in healthy donors. Both 60 Vbeta primers and 13 Jbeta primers went into the PCR. Here immunoSEQ multiplex PCR was the method, and the copy in TCRdb shows in-frame clones only, minus some. The table shows under 150,000 clones, with about four fifths occurring only once. This clone has a single count. Trimming shortened V by 6 bases and J by 3 bases, and 11 bases separated the two germline ends. The CDR3 runs 12 residues. Germline CDR1 and CDR2: SQVTM and ANQGSEA. This TCR came from a woman aged 25 to 39 in good health and CMV-seronegative. Material for sequencing was PBMCs. The chain links TRBV29-1 to TRBJ1-1, with D possibly TRBD1 on 6 matching bases. The CDR3: CSVATGYTEAFF. The CDR3 DNA follows: TGCAGCGTAGCGACAGGATACACTGAAGCTTTCTTT.